Described below is a single T cell receptor (beta chain) sequence and its context. The data were produced by immunoSEQ multiplex PCR, yet TCRdb's version contains in-frame clones alone and is incomplete. The data contain roughly 1.4 million clones, approximately 98.5% of them singletons. The CDR3 length is 14 residues. The data originate from a study of shared clonotypes between healthy human individuals. The sample was naive CD4+ T cells sorted from blood. Subset reported: CD45RA+ positively selected. The rearrangement joins TRBV21-1 to TRBJ1-4; TRBD1 reflects the table's D call only, with no check against the DNA. TRBV21-1 counts as a pseudogene. The receptor was derived from a man under 40 in good health. The CDR3 DNA sequence: TGTGCCAGCACCGACCCAGGGTTGGGGGAAAAACTGTTTTTT. Its protein product is CASTDPGLGEKLFF.